These T cell receptor beta chains were read from a single sample in a study of blood T cell repertoires in COVID-19. Generated by immunoSEQ multiplex PCR, the TCRdb table keeps only in-frame clones and is missing some. Counted here are 70,000 to 85,000 clones, approximately 89% occurring once; the ten biggest clones make up around 2%. The sequenced sample was peripheral blood. Every receptor here comes from a woman aged 55-70 years with acute or convalescent COVID-19. Each CDR3 is given with its conserved first and last residue. D genes are given only for firm matches. Rows may omit the clone size; those that give it use once, few, many or a size class.

j_gene	d_gene	v_gene	abundance	CDR3aa	CDR3nt
TRBJ1-5	NA	TRBV11-2	NA	CASSLARNQPQHF	TGTGCCAGCAGCTTAGCCAGAAATCAGCCCCAGCATTTT
TRBJ1-1	NA	TRBV3-1/TRBV3-2	NA	CASSQGGGANTEAFF	TGTGCCAGCAGCCAAGGAGGGGGGGCGAACACTGAAGCTTTCTTT
TRBJ1-4	NA	TRBV4-1	NA	CASSQFGGKEKLFF	TGCGCCAGCAGCCAATTTGGGGGGAAAGAAAAACTGTTTTTT
TRBJ2-1	NA	TRBV15	NA	CATSRELQGTYTIEQFF	TGTGCCACCAGCAGAGAGTTGCAGGGAACCTATACAATTGAGCAGTTCTTC
TRBJ2-1	TRBD1	TRBV4-2	NA	CASSQAPASGTGAYNEQFF	TGTGCCAGCAGCCAAGCTCCCGCGTCCGGGACAGGGGCCTACAATGAGCAGTTCTTC
TRBJ1-1	NA	TRBV6-1	NA	CASSVRQLNTEAFF	TGTGCCAGCAGTGTTCGACAGTTGAACACTGAAGCTTTCTTT
TRBJ2-7	NA	TRBV4-2	once	CASSQLWEGGYEQYF	TGTGCCAGCAGCCAGCTATGGGAAGGGGGATACGAGCAGTACTTC
TRBJ2-2	NA	TRBV7-7	NA	CASSPLQAMNTGELFF	TGTGCCAGCAGCCCACTACAGGCGATGAACACCGGGGAGCTGTTTTTT
TRBJ1-5	TRBD1	TRBV28	NA	CASSLGTDSNQPQHF	TGTGCCAGCAGTTTAGGGACAGATAGCAATCAGCCCCAGCATTTT
TRBJ2-2	NA	TRBV19	NA	CASSSSGQALLTGELFF	TGTGCCAGTAGTAGTAGCGGACAGGCCCTTTTGACCGGGGAGCTGTTTTTT
TRBJ2-7	NA	TRBV27	NA	CASSFGTGYEQYF	TGTGCCAGCAGTTTCGGGACTGGATACGAGCAGTACTTC